These 25 T cell receptor beta chains came from one sample sequenced in a study of CD8+ T cells in alopecia areata. This sample's treatment: oral pan-JAK inhibitor, 5-10 mg twice daily. Extracted RNA was reverse transcribed into cDNA, the sequencing template. Repertoires were generated with immunoSEQ multiplex PCR, while TCRdb's copy carries only in-frame clones and drops some. The sample shows some 240,000 clones, under 75% of them seen only once. Here the sequenced sample was CD4+ T cells sorted from blood, taken at week 4, from a patient treated with tofacitinib. These receptors originate from a human donor with alopecia areata.

This clone was seen more than once but under ten times. The chain couples TRBV29-1 to TRBJ2-7, with D tentatively TRBD2 (6 bases). This CDR3 has 14 amino acids. Germline V gene data show CDR1 as SQVTM and CDR2 as ANQGSEA. Trimming took off 6 bases at V and 2 bases at J, with 17 bases between the two ends. CDR3 nucleotide sequence: TGCAGCGTGGGATTAGGAGGGGTAGCCTACGAGCAGTACTTC. Residues: CSVGLGGVAYEQYF.

The gene calls are TRBV9 and TRBJ1-1; D unresolved. V lost 0 bases and J 11 bases, leaving 14 bases between the germline ends. The CDR3 runs to 13 residues. The germline gives CDR1 SGDLS, CDR2 YYNGEE. CDR3 region: CASSVESGSFAFF. The CDR3 DNA follows: TGTGCCAGCAGCGTAGAGTCAGGCTCGTTCGCTTTCTTT.

J is TRBJ1-1 and V is TRBV30; no firm D call. Deletions cut 0 bases from V and 2 bases from J, with 10 bases between. Germline loops: CDR1 GTSNPN, CDR2 SVGIG (reference sequence). CDR3 size: 14 residues. The CDR3 spells CAWSVLVGNTEAFF. The CDR3 DNA follows: TGTGCCTGGAGTGTCCTCGTCGGAAACACTGAAGCTTTCTTT.

The genes are TRBV15 and TRBJ2-7; D may be TRBD2 (5 bases). Trimming shortened V by 5 bases and J by 0 bases, and 23 bases separated the two germline ends. This CDR3 region has 18 residues. Germline-derived CDR1 and CDR2 are LNHNV and YYDKDF (reference sequence). CDR3 loop: CATSARGGGKRSSYEQYF. The CDR3 bases are TGTGCCACCAGCGCCCGTGGAGGAGGCAAAAGGAGCTCCTACGAGCAGTACTTC. The entire variable domain, with the rest obtained from reference TRBV15 and TRBJ2-7, is as follows: DAMVIQNPRYQVTQFGKPVTLSCSQTLNHNVMYWYQQKSSQAPKLLFHYYDKDFNNEADTPDNFQSRRPNTSFCFLDIRSPGLGDTAMYLCATSARGGGKRSSYEQYFGPGTRLTVT.

V usage is TRBV30 and J usage is TRBJ1-1, with 7 bases matching TRBD1. This CDR3 has 12 residues. Germline values: CDR1 GTSNPN, CDR2 SVGIG (reference sequence). The junction had 7 bases not matched to a gene; V was cut back by 8 bases and J by 4 bases. This chain's CDR3 is CAQSTGTTEAFF. CDR3 nucleotides: TGTGCCCAATCGACAGGGACCACTGAAGCTTTCTTT.

This sequence joins TRBV30 and TRBJ1-2; D is uncertain. Germline assignment: CDR1 GTSNPN and CDR2 SVGIG (reference sequence). This CDR3 has 13 residues. V lost 2 bases and J 2 bases, leaving 9 bases between the germline ends. CDR3 DNA sequence: TGTGCCTGGAGTACGACCCAGAACTATGGCTACACCTTC. This gives the protein CAWSTTQNYGYTF.

The CDR3 spells CASSEALQGPTGYTF. The CDR3, as DNA: TGTGCCAGCAGTGAAGCGCTTCAAGGACCCACCGGCTACACCTTC. The chain is built from TRBV2 and TRBJ1-2; no reliable D call. Trimming cost V 0 bases and J 8 bases, with 16 bases left between them. Germline V gene lookup returns CDR1 SNHLY and CDR2 FYNNEI. This CDR3 has 15 amino acids.

In nucleotides, the CDR3 is TGTGCCAGCAGTTCCCAGGCCCAGAACACTGAAGCTTTCTTT. Protein product: CASSSQAQNTEAFF. This chain connects TRBV27 to TRBJ1-1; D not certain. Trimming shortened V by 4 bases and J by 1 base, and 10 bases separated the two germline ends. Germline assignment: CDR1 MNHEY and CDR2 SMNVEV (reference sequence). The CDR3 consists of 14 residues.

The chain recombines TRBV29-1 with TRBJ1-2; D not resolved. V was cut by 4 bases and J by 4 bases, with 10 bases left in between. CDR1 is SQVTM, CDR2 ANQGSEA, per germline. The CDR3 runs 12 residues. The CDR3: CSVGTDSYGYTF. CDR3 nucleotide sequence: TGCAGCGTTGGGACGGATTCCTATGGCTACACCTTC.

This chain links TRBV15 with TRBJ1-2, with a possible D match to TRBD1 (5 bases). Germline loops: CDR1 LNHNV, CDR2 YYDKDF (reference sequence). V was shortened by 4 bases and J by 5 bases, with 17 bases between the two germline ends. The length of the CDR3 is 15 residues. CDR3 protein: CATSKIPGRTYGYTF. The CDR3 nucleotides are TGTGCCACCAGCAAAATCCCGGGACGGACGTATGGCTACACCTTC.

This clone appeared a few times. V usage is TRBV7-9 and J usage is TRBJ2-7, with D hard to call. Trimming shortened V by 4 bases and J by 4 bases, and 5 bases separated the two germline ends. Germline CDR1 and CDR2: SEHNR and FQNEAQ (reference sequence). CDR3 size: 11 residues. DNA of the CDR3: TGTGCCAGCAGCTACAGATACGAGCAGTACTTC. This gives the protein CASSYRYEQYF.

Points on this clone: The same CDR3 arises from other DNA sequences in this sample as well. The V call is TRBV29-1, the J call TRBJ2-3; D possibly matches TRBD1 or TRBD2 (5 bases each). Germline V CDR1 and CDR2: SQVTM, ANQGSEA. CDR3 size: 12 residues. V dropped 6 bases and J dropped 4 bases, with 11 bases sitting between them. CDR3 DNA: TGCAGCGTGGGGACCGGCGCAGATACGCAGTATTTT. The encoded protein is CSVGTGADTQYF.

This clone appeared a few times. The chain links TRBV28 to TRBJ1-1; D uncertain. The CDR3 is 14 amino acids. Germline V gene lookup returns CDR1 MDHEN and CDR2 SYDVKM. V was pared by 2 bases and J by 0 bases, with 7 bases between. CDR3 amino acids: CASSLMGMNTEAFF. The CDR3 DNA reads TGTGCCAGCAGTTTAATGGGCATGAACACTGAAGCTTTCTTT. Using reference TRBV28 and TRBJ1-1 for the parts outside the CDR3, the full variable domain is DVKVTQSSRYLVKRTGEKVFLECVQDMDHENMFWYRQDPGLGLRLIYFSYDVKMKEKGDIPEGYSVSREKKERFSLILESASTNQTSMYLCASSLMGMNTEAFFGQGTRLTVV.

The chain is built from TRBV9 and TRBJ2-3; 8 bases line up with TRBD2. J lost 0 bases, V lost 0 bases, and 3 bases had no gene match. The CDR3 length is 16 residues. Germline V gene data show CDR1 as SGDLS and CDR2 as YYNGEE. In DNA form, the CDR3 reads TGTGCCAGCAGCGTAGAACTAGCGGTGAGCACAGATACGCAGTATTTT. Protein product: CASSVELAVSTDTQYF.

This clone was counted between two and nine times. The chain couples TRBV29-1 to TRBJ1-2; D possibly corresponds to TRBD1 (5 bases). V shed 6 bases and J shed 4 bases, with 15 bases lying between them. The CDR3 has 13 amino acids. Germline CDR1 is SQVTM and CDR2 is ANQGSEA. The chain's CDR3 is CSVGVQETYGYTF. CDR3 nucleotide sequence: TGCAGCGTGGGGGTCCAAGAAACCTATGGCTACACCTTC.

This clone was picked up a small number of times. This chain links TRBV5-1 with TRBJ1-1; no definite D call. Trimming cost V 0 bases and J 4 bases, with 10 bases left between them. The V gene's germline CDR1 is SGHRS and CDR2 YFSETQ. The CDR3 extends over 14 amino acids. As DNA, the CDR3 is TGCGCCAGCAGCTTGGAACGGGGAGTCACTGAAGCTTTCTTT. Translation: CASSLERGVTEAFF.

J is TRBJ2-7 and V is TRBV29-1; no clear D. The CDR3 consists of 12 residues. Germline lookup yields CDR1 SQVTM and CDR2 ANQGSEA. Trimming cost V 2 bases and J 5 bases, with 10 bases left between them. CDR3 coding DNA: TGCAGCGTTGAATCAGGAAGCGACGAGCAGTACTTC. It codes for CSVESGSDEQYF.

The rearrangement links TRBV29-1 to TRBJ1-2; TRBD1 might be the D (6 bases). The germline V and J ends were trimmed by 4 bases and 4 bases, with 10 bases remaining between them. CDR3 length: 12 residues. Germline assignment: CDR1 SQVTM and CDR2 ANQGSEA. The CDR3 DNA reads TGCAGCGTTGGATGGACAGCCTATGGCTACACCTTC. It specifies CSVGWTAYGYTF.

The V call is TRBV18, the J call TRBJ1-2, with D unresolved. The CDR3 totals 12 residues. Germline lookup yields CDR1 KGHSH and CDR2 LQKENI. V was cut by 10 bases and J by 3 bases, with 12 bases left in between. CDR3 coding DNA: TGTGCCACCGCCGGGAGGGACTATGGCTACACCTTC. Its protein is CATAGRDYGYTF.

V is TRBV2 and J is TRBJ2-1; D is unresolved. The germline V gene encodes CDR1 SNHLY and CDR2 FYNNEI. V was pared by 8 bases and J by 4 bases, with 9 bases between. This CDR3 is built from 12 residues. This CDR3 is CASQSSYNEQFF. The CDR3 bases are TGTGCCAGCCAGAGTAGTTACAATGAGCAGTTCTTC.

This clone was seen more than once but under ten times. This chain joins TRBV23-1 and TRBJ1-4; a possible D gene is TRBD1 (5 bases). TRBV23-1 is identified as an open reading frame with a role that is uncertain. The ends were cut back, 1 base at V and 13 bases at J, with 10 bases in the middle. This CDR3 is built from 12 residues. The CDR3 is CASSQYQGRLFF. Written as DNA, the CDR3 is TGCGCCAGCAGTCAATATCAGGGCCGACTGTTTTTT.

This clone came up once. J is TRBJ2-7 and V is TRBV25-1; D uncertain. V was cut by 2 bases and J by 4 bases, with 3 bases left in between. Germline CDR1 reads MGHDK; CDR2 reads SYGVNS. The CDR3 has 11 amino acids. CDR3 region: CASSEGYEQYF. In DNA, the CDR3 is TGTGCCAGCAGTGAAGGGTACGAGCAGTACTTC.

The chain joins TRBV25-1 to TRBJ1-2, with TRBD1 as a possible D gene (5 bases). This CDR3 has 14 amino acids. V dropped 10 bases and J dropped 6 bases, with 21 bases sitting between them. The germline CDR1 and CDR2 sequences are MGHDK and SYGVNS. DNA of the CDR3: TGTGCCACCGCCGGGACGGGGAAGAGGGATGGCTACACCTTC. Translating gives CATAGTGKRDGYTF.

This clone was counted between two and nine times. This sequence joins TRBV4-3 and TRBJ1-1, with D possibly TRBD1 on 6 matching bases. V was shortened by 2 bases and J by 5 bases, with 9 bases between the two germline ends. CDR1 and CDR2 (germline): LGHNA, YSLEER. The CDR3 consists of 13 residues. The CDR3 nucleotides read TGCGCCAGCAGCCAAATACAGGGAACTGAAGCTTTCTTT. Protein: CASSQIQGTEAFF.

J is TRBJ1-2 and V is TRBV7-9; no reliable D call. Germline CDR1 is SEHNR and CDR2 is FQNEAQ (reference sequence). V was cut by 0 bases and J by 4 bases, with 12 bases left in between. The CDR3 is made up of 15 amino acids. The CDR3 here is CASSLAEVRGYGYTF. The CDR3 DNA sequence: TGTGCCAGCAGCTTAGCGGAGGTGAGAGGCTATGGCTACACCTTC.